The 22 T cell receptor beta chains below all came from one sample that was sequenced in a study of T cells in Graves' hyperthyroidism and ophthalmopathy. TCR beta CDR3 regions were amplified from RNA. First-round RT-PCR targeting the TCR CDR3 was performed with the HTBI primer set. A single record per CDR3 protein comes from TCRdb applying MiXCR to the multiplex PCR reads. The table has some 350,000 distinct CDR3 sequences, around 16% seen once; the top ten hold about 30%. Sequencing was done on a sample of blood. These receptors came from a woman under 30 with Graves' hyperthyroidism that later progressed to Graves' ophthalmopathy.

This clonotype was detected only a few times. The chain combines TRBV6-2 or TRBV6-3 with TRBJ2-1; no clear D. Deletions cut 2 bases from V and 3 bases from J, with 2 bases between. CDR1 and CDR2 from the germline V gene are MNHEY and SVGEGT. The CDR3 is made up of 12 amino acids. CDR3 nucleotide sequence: TGTGCCAGCAGTTACATCTACAATGAGCAGTTCTTC. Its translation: CASSYIYNEQFF.

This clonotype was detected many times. CDR3 sequence (DNA): TGCAGCGTTCAGAAGGGCTCCGGCGGCTACGAGCAGTACTTC. This gives the protein CSVQKGSGGYEQYF. This chain connects TRBV29-1 to TRBJ2-7; no clear D gene. The CDR3 sequence is 14 residues long. The V gene lost 5 bases and the J gene lost 3 bases, with 17 bases spanning the gap. Germline V gives CDR1 SQVTM, CDR2 ANQGSEA.

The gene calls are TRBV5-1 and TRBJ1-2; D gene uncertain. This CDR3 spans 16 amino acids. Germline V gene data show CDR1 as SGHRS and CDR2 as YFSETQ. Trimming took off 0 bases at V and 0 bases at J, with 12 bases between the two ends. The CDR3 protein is CASSLGFGIANYGYTF. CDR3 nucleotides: TGCGCCAGCAGCTTGGGCTTTGGGATCGCTAACTATGGCTACACCTTC.

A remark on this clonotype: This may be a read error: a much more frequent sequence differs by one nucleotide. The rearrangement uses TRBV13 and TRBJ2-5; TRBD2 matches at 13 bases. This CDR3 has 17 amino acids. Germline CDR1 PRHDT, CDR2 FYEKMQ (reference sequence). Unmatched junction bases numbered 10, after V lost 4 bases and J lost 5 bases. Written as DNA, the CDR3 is TGTGCCAGCAGCTCGGTTGGACTAGCGGGAGTCGGTGAGACCCAGTACTTC. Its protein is CASSSVGLAGVGETQYF.

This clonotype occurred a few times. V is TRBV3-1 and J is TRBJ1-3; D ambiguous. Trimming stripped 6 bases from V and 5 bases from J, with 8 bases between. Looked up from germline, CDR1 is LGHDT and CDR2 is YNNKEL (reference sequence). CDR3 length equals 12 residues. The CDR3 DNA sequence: TGTGCCAGCAGTTACCTCAGAAACACCATATATTTT. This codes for CASSYLRNTIYF.

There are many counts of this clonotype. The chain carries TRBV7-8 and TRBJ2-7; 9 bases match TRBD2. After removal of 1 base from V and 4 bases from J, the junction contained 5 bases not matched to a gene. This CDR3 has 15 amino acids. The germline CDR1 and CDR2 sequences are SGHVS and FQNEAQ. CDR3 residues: CASSLVAGAGYEQYF. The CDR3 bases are TGTGCCAGCAGCTTAGTAGCGGGAGCAGGGTACGAGCAGTACTTC.

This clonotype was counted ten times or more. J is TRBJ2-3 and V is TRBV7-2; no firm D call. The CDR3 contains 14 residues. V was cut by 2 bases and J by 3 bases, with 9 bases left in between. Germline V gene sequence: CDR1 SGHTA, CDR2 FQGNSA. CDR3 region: CASSLWGGTDTQYF. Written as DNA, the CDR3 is TGTGCCAGCAGCTTATGGGGTGGGACAGATACGCAGTATTTT.

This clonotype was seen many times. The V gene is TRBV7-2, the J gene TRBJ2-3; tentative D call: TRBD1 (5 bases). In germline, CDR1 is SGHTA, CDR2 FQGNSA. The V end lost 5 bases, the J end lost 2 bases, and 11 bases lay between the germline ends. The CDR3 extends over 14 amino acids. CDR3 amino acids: CASSPSGYTDTQYF. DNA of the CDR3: TGTGCCAGCAGCCCATCAGGGTACACAGATACGCAGTATTTT.

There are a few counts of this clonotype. CDR3 nucleotide sequence: TGTGCCAGCAGCGTGGCTAGCGGGGCCTACAATGAGCAGTTCTTC. Translating it yields CASSVASGAYNEQFF. The chain is built from TRBV9 and TRBJ2-1, with 9 bases aligning to TRBD2. CDR1 is SGDLS, CDR2 YYNGEE, per germline. The CDR3 is made up of 15 amino acids. V lost 2 bases, J lost 2 bases, and 2 bases stayed unmatched. Full variable domain (rest looked up from reference TRBV9 and TRBJ2-1): DSGVTQTPKHLITATGQRVTLRCSPRSGDLSVYWYQQSLDQGLQFLIQYYNGEERAKGNILERFSAQQFPDLHSELNLSSLELGDSALYFCASSVASGAYNEQFFGPGTRLTVL.

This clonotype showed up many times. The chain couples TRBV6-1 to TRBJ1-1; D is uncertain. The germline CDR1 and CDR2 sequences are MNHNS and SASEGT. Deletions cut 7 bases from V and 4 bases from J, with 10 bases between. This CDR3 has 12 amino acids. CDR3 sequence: CASILEGTEAFF. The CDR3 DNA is TGTGCCAGCATCCTCGAAGGCACTGAAGCTTTCTTT.

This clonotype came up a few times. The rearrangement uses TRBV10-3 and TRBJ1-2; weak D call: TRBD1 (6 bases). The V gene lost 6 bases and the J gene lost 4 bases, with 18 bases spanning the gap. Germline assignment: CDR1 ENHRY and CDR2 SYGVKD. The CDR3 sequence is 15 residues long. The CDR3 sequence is CAISSGQPEIYGYTF. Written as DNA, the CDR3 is TGTGCCATCAGCTCCGGACAGCCGGAGATCTATGGCTACACCTTC.

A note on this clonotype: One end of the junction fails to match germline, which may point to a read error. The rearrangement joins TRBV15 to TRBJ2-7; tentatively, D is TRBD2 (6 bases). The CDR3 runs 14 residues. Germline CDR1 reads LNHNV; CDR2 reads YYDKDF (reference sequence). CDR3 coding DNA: TGTGCCGCCAGCAGCCGGGACTCGGCCTACGAGCAGTACTTC. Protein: CAASSRDSAYEQYF.

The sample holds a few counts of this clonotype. CDR3 DNA: TGTGCCAGCAGTTACTCGCTAGCGGGGGATCAAGAGACCCAGTACTTC. Translated, it gives CASSYSLAGDQETQYF. The chain recombines TRBV6-5 with TRBJ2-5; 10 positions match TRBD2. V lost 0 bases and J lost 2; bases outside the gene matches: 3. Germline lookup yields CDR1 MNHEY and CDR2 SVGAGI. There are 16 residues in the CDR3.

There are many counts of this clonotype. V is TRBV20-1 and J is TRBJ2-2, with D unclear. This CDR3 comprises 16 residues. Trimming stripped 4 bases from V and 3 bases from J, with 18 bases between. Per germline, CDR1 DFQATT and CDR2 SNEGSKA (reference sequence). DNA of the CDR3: TGCAGTGCTAAATACGGGTCGACACCATACACCGGGGAGCTGTTTTTT. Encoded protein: CSAKYGSTPYTGELFF.

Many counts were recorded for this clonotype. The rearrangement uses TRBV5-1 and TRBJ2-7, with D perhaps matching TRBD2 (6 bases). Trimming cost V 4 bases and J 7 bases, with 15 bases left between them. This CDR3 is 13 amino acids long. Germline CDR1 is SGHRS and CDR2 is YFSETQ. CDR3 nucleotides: TGCGCCAGCAGCACGGAGGGCCGGCGGGAGCAGTACTTC. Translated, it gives CASSTEGRREQYF.

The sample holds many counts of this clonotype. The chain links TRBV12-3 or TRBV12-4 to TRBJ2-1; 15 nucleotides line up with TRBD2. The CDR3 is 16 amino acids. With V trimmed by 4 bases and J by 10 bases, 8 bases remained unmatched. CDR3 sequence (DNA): TGTGCCAGCAGTTCCCCGGGACTAGCGGGAGGCAGGGAGCAGTTCTTC. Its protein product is CASSSPGLAGGREQFF.

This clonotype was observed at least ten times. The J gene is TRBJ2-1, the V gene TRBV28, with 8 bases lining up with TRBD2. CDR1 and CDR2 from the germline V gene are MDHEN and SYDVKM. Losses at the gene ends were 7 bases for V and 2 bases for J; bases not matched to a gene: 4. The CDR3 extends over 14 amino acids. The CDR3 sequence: CASNIAGTYNEQFF. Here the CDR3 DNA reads TGTGCCAGCAATATAGCGGGAACCTACAATGAGCAGTTCTTC.

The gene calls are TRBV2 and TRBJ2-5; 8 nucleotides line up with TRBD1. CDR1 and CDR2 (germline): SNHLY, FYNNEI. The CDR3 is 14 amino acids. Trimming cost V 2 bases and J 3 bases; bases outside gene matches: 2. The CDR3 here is CASSERTGKETQYF. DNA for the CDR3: TGTGCCAGCAGTGAACGGACAGGGAAAGAGACCCAGTACTTC.

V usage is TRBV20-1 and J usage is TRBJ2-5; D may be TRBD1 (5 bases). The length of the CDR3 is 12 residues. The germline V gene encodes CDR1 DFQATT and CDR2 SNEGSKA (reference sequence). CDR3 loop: CRLILGEETQYF. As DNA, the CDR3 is TGCCGTCTTATTCTAGGGGAAGAGACCCAGTACTTC.

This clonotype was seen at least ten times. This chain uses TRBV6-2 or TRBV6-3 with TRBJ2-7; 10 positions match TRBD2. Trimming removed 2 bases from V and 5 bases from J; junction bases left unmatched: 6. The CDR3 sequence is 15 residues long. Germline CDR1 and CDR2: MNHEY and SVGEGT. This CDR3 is CASSYEASGSNEQYF. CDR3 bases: TGTGCCAGCAGTTACGAGGCTAGCGGGAGCAACGAGCAGTACTTC.

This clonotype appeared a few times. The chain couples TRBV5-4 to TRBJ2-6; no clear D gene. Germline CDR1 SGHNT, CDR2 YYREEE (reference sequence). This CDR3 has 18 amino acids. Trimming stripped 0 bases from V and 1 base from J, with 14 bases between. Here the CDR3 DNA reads TGTGCCAGCAGCTTGGGGCAGGTCCTCTCATCTGGGGCCAACGTCCTGACTTTC. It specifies CASSLGQVLSSGANVLTF.

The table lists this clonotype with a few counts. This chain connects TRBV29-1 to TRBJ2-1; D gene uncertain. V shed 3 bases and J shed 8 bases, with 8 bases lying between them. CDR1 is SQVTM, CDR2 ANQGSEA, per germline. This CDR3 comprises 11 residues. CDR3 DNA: TGCAGCGTTGAGATAGGGTATGAGCAGTTCTTC. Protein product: CSVEIGYEQFF.